This record looks at one T cell receptor beta chain sequence and its context. The data derive from a study of blood T cell repertoires in COVID-19. Across the study: Samples taken during acute and convalescent COVID-19 were collected in the United States, Italy and Spain. The cDNA or gDNA used as material had been derived from T cells, B-cell-depleted T cells, or PBMCs.

Here immunoSEQ multiplex PCR was the method, and the copy in TCRdb shows in-frame clones only, minus some. The sample holds 140,000 or so clones, 80% to 85% seen once. Germline loops: CDR1 SGHAT, CDR2 FQNNGV. The V segment lost 5 bases and the J segment 2 bases; nucleotides outside the gene matches: 6. CDR3 length: 16 amino acids. Sequencing was done on a sample of peripheral blood. V gene TRBV11-2 combines with J gene TRBJ2-6, with TRBD2 identical over 7 bases. This TCR was sampled from a human donor in a cohort sampled during active COVID-19. Here the CDR3 reads CASSLKRGAGANVLTF. As DNA, the CDR3 is TGTGCCAGCAGCCTAAAACGGGGGGCTGGGGCCAACGTCCTGACTTTC.